Sequencing of this TCR beta chain was carried out in a study of human T cells and chemical hapten exposure. The time point denotes: healthy volunteer bleed at 6 weeks. Blood, whole and unfractionated, served as the source for total RNA extraction. Using its own MiXCR run on the RACE reads, TCRdb lists one record per CDR3 protein. This table holds approximately 81,000 distinct CDR3 sequences, 8.6% found once. This clonotype was found a few times. This clonotype originated in a male donor in good health. Some clones in this sample may be carry-over from other donors' samples. Sequencing was done on a sample of whole blood.

The CDR3 loop is CASGSGGQETQYF. Written as DNA, the CDR3 is TGTGCCAGTGGTAGCGGGGGGCAAGAGACCCAGTACTTC. The chain employs TRBV5-5 and TRBJ2-5; 10 positions match TRBD2. CDR1 is SGHKS and CDR2 is YYEKEE in the germline V gene (reference sequence). V was pared by 8 bases and J by 2 bases, with 3 bases of the junction left unmatched. This CDR3 contains 13 residues.